The clone carrying this T cell receptor beta chain was counted ten times or more. Its antigen remains unidentified. The record originates from a study of CD8 T cells in ankylosing spondylitis. Study-wide results and caveats: Reported data indicate significant enrichment of disease-linked clones within matched ankylosing spondylitis synovial fluid.

Quantitative 5'-RACE with molecular barcodes was used to make the TCR beta libraries. Each CDR3 protein is one row after TCRdb ran MiXCR on the 5' RACE reads. In the table there are about 130,000 distinct CDR3 sequences, roughly 6.6% of which are singletons. The TCR sequence derives from a female donor with ankylosing spondylitis or in good health (not recorded which). The sample was blood, either unsorted or a sorted T cell fraction (not recorded which).

The CDR3 protein is CASRRGEIGVNTEAFF. DNA of the CDR3: TGTGCCAGCAGGCGAGGGGAGATTGGGGTGAACACTGAAGCTTTCTTT. This chain links TRBV28 with TRBJ1-1; weak D call: TRBD1 (5 bases). In germline, CDR1 is MDHEN, CDR2 SYDVKM. The ends were cut back, 6 bases at V and 0 bases at J, with 17 bases in the middle. This CDR3 contains 16 residues.